Below are 2 T cell receptor beta chains sequenced from a single sample in a study of siplizumab effects on memory and regulatory T cells. The table came from immunoSEQ multiplex PCR; TCRdb's copy has only in-frame clones and leaves some out. The sample includes roughly 60,000 clones, approximately 93% seen only once; the top ten take about two fifths. Input material: CD8+ T cells sorted from blood. Source of these receptors: a human donor in good health.

J is TRBJ2-1 and V is TRBV7-9; 8 bases are a match to TRBD2. Trimming removed 0 bases from V and 9 bases from J; junction bases left unmatched: 10. Germline-derived CDR1 and CDR2 are SEHNR and FQNEAQ (reference sequence). The CDR3 length is 16 residues. CDR3 nucleotide sequence: TGTGCCAGCAGCTTAGCGGGGACGGGAGGGCCGAGTGAGCAGTTCTTC. This translates into CASSLAGTGGPSEQFF.

The chain joins TRBV6-6 to TRBJ2-5; 7 nucleotides align to TRBD1. The J call may be mistaken, given a closer DNA end match to TRBJ2-7. This CDR3 comprises 15 residues. From germline, CDR1 is MNHNY and CDR2 SVGAGI (reference sequence). The CDR3 nucleotides read TGTGCCAGCAGTTCCCTAACAGGGGCCGGGTACGAGCAGTACTTC. This sequence encodes CASSSLTGAGYEQYF.